The 21 T cell receptor beta chains below were found in one sample sequenced in a study of cytomegalovirus exposure and HLA in healthy donors. Vbeta (60) and Jbeta (13) primers were used in the PCR. Here immunoSEQ multiplex PCR was the method, and the copy in TCRdb shows in-frame clones only, minus some. This table has around 80,000 clones, around a tenth appearing once. The sample was PBMCs. The receptors here all came from a man aged 60 to 75 in good health and CMV-seropositive.

The V call is TRBV6-5, the J call TRBJ1-2; 7 nucleotides align to TRBD1. Germline trimming cut 6 bases from V and 4 bases from J; bases unmatched to any gene: 8. CDR3 length equals 14 residues. Per the germline V gene, CDR1 is MNHEY and CDR2 is SVGAGI. The CDR3 region is CASRPTGIGYGYTF. CDR3 nucleotides: TGTGCCAGCAGGCCGACAGGGATCGGCTATGGCTACACCTTC.

The chain employs TRBV6-4 and TRBJ2-1; 7 nucleotides match TRBD1. This CDR3 spans 13 amino acids. Trimming cost V 10 bases and J 7 bases; bases outside gene matches: 10. Germline V gene sequence: CDR1 MRHNA, CDR2 SNTAGT. CDR3 loop: CATGTGVGNEQFF. In DNA, the CDR3 is TGTGCCACCGGAACAGGGGTAGGGAATGAGCAGTTCTTC.

In this sample, this clone turned up a few times. This chain uses TRBV7-3 with TRBJ2-2; TRBD2 agrees at 12 bases. Germline CDR1 SGHTA, CDR2 FQGTGA. The CDR3 spans 14 residues. The V gene end was trimmed by 4 bases and the J gene end by 7 bases; junction bases not matched to a gene: 1. CDR3 sequence: CASSSSGGDGELFF. Written as DNA, the CDR3 is TGTGCCAGCAGCTCTAGCGGGGGGGACGGGGAGCTGTTTTTT.

The chain joins TRBV6-5 to TRBJ1-1, with D uncertain. This CDR3 has 13 residues. The germline V gene has CDR1 MNHEY and CDR2 SVGAGI. V dropped 5 bases and J dropped 0 bases, with 7 bases sitting between them. The CDR3 coding sequence is TGTGCCAGCAGTACACCCTTGAACACTGAAGCTTTCTTT. Protein product: CASSTPLNTEAFF.

This clone has just a few counts. The chain recombines TRBV30 with TRBJ2-2; a weak D match, TRBD1 (5 bases). Germline V gene sequence: CDR1 GTSNPN, CDR2 SVGIG (reference sequence). This CDR3 comprises 16 residues. Trimming stripped 0 bases from V and 3 bases from J, with 14 bases between. The CDR3 spells CAWSVQGYFDTGELFF. In DNA form, the CDR3 reads TGTGCCTGGAGTGTCCAGGGTTATTTTGACACCGGGGAGCTGTTTTTT.

This clone was seen a handful of times. The chain recombines TRBV29-1 with TRBJ2-3; 15 bases line up with TRBD2. The germline V gene encodes CDR1 SQVTM and CDR2 ANQGSEA. Trimming removed 2 bases from V and 0 bases from J; junction bases left unmatched: 12. The CDR3 length is 20 residues. CDR3 loop: CSVESPWGTSGRSSTDTQYF. The CDR3 DNA follows: TGCAGCGTTGAATCCCCCTGGGGGACTAGCGGGAGGTCTAGCACAGATACGCAGTATTTT.

The chain carries TRBV9 and TRBJ2-1; TRBD2 matches 10 bases. The CDR3 extends over 16 amino acids. Germline assignment: CDR1 SGDLS and CDR2 YYNGEE. J gave up 10 bases and V 3 bases, and 13 bases lay outside the gene matches. Here the CDR3 DNA reads TGTGCCAGCAGCGGGACCTCAATCGAAGCGGGAGGGGAGCAGTTCTTC. Protein: CASSGTSIEAGGEQFF.

V gene TRBV6-1 combines with J gene TRBJ2-7; 7 bases match TRBD1. The CDR3 is 15 residues long. Germline values: CDR1 MNHNS, CDR2 SASEGT. This chain's CDR3 is CASSESGRQGDEKYV. Written as DNA, the CDR3 is TGTGCCAGCAGTGAATCGGGAAGACAGGGAGACGAGAAGTACGTC.

Here the CDR3 DNA reads TGTGCCAGTAGTCGTAGGACAGGGGCGGATACGCAGTATTTT. Residues: CASSRRTGADTQYF. The J gene is TRBJ2-3, the V gene TRBV19; 9 nucleotides agree with TRBD1. The CDR3 is made up of 14 amino acids. Germline V gene data show CDR1 as LNHDA and CDR2 as SQIVND (reference sequence). The J segment lost 6 bases and the V segment lost 5 bases, leaving 6 bases of the junction unmatched.

This clone was seen only a few times. The chain uses TRBV25-1 and TRBJ2-3, with TRBD2 matching 10 bases. J was trimmed by 0 bases and V by 8 bases; bases with no gene match: 5. The CDR3 totals 15 residues. Germline CDR1 reads MGHDK; CDR2 reads SYGVNS. In nucleotides, the CDR3 is TGTGCCAGCCGTAGCGGGGGGTCTAGCACAGATACGCAGTATTTT. Protein sequence: CASRSGGSSTDTQYF.

This clone was counted only a few times. This chain links TRBV6-1 with TRBJ1-6; D is unresolved. Trimming removed 7 bases at V and 3 bases at J, with 13 bases between. Germline lookup yields CDR1 MNHNS and CDR2 SASEGT. The CDR3 spans 15 residues. CDR3 in DNA: TGTGCCAGCACCTCTGAGGTACTCTATAATTCACCCCTCCACTTT. This encodes CASTSEVLYNSPLHF.

This clone occurred a few times. The rearrangement uses TRBV7-8 and TRBJ1-1, with 7 bases fitting TRBD1. V trimming: 5 bases; J trimming: 0 bases; junction bases outside the gene matches: 9. This CDR3 has 16 residues. CDR1 SGHVS and CDR2 FQNEAQ come from the germline V gene. The CDR3 region is CASSLRGGQMNTEAFF. The CDR3 bases are TGTGCCAGCAGCCTTCGAGGGGGACAGATGAACACTGAAGCTTTCTTT.

This clone was found a few times. The chain has TRBV29-1 and TRBJ1-1, with D possibly TRBD1 on 5 matching bases. The CDR3 is made up of 14 amino acids. Germline lookup yields CDR1 SQVTM and CDR2 ANQGSEA. V was trimmed by 6 bases and J by 6 bases, leaving 20 bases between them. The CDR3 loop is CSVAPGEEGAEAFF. CDR3 DNA: TGCAGCGTCGCTCCGGGGGAGGAAGGGGCTGAAGCTTTCTTT.

This clone was picked up a small number of times. The rearrangement joins TRBV30 to TRBJ1-5; D gene uncertain. The CDR3 length is 13 residues. Germline CDR1 GTSNPN, CDR2 SVGIG (reference sequence). Between the trimmed V and J ends, which lost 3 bases and 0 bases, there was a span of 6 bases. The CDR3 here is CAWRVDSNQPQHF. As DNA, the CDR3 is TGTGCCTGGAGAGTAGATAGCAATCAGCCCCAGCATTTT.

The genes are TRBV19 and TRBJ1-5; weak D call: TRBD1 (5 bases). The CDR3 totals 12 residues. Trimming took off 5 bases at V and 4 bases at J, with 6 bases between the two ends. Germline lookup yields CDR1 LNHDA and CDR2 SQIVND (reference sequence). CDR3 DNA: TGTGCCAGTAGTGGGGCGAATCAGCCCCAGCATTTT. Its protein product is CASSGANQPQHF. The full variable domain, in which reference TRBV19 and TRBJ1-5 provide the parts outside the CDR3, is DGGITQSPKYLFRKEGQNVTLSCEQNLNHDAMYWYRQDPGQGLRLIYYSQIVNDFQKGDIAEGYSVSREKKESFPLTVTSAQKNPTAFYLCASSGANQPQHFGDGTRLSIL.

Concerning this clone: The identical CDR3 is also encoded by other nucleotide sequences in the sample. The gene calls are TRBV5-1 and TRBJ1-1; D unresolved. The V gene lost 4 bases and the J gene lost 3 bases, with 13 bases spanning the gap. Germline V gives CDR1 SGHRS, CDR2 YFSETQ. CDR3 length equals 14 residues. CDR3 nucleotides: TGCGCCAGCAGCCCGCGAGAGGCGGACACTGAAGCTTTCTTT. As protein: CASSPREADTEAFF.

This clone was counted only a few times. J is TRBJ2-4 and V is TRBV29-1, with 7 bases identical to TRBD2. J gave up 8 bases and V 5 bases, and 9 bases lay outside the gene matches. This CDR3 spans 13 amino acids. Germline CDR1 SQVTM, CDR2 ANQGSEA. This chain's CDR3 is CSVFTSVGDIQYF. CDR3 DNA: TGCAGCGTTTTTACTAGCGTTGGGGACATTCAGTACTTC. Combining the CDR3 with reference TRBV29-1 and TRBJ2-4 gives the whole variable domain SAVISQKPSRDICQRGTSLTIQCQVDSQVTMMFWYRQQPGQSLTLIATANQGSEATYESGFVIDKFPISRPNLTFSTLTVSNMSPEDSSIYLCSVFTSVGDIQYFGAGTRLSVL.

The V and J genes are TRBV19 and TRBJ2-7; D is perhaps TRBD2 (5 bases). The germline V gene encodes CDR1 LNHDA and CDR2 SQIVND (reference sequence). This CDR3 has 15 amino acids. Trimming left V 5 bases short and J 3 bases short, with 17 bases between. CDR3 sequence (DNA): TGTGCCAGTAGTTCCCGGGATAAGCAAGTCTACGAGCAGTACTTC. This encodes CASSSRDKQVYEQYF.

The J gene is TRBJ2-1, the V gene TRBV29-1; TRBD2 aligns across 7 bases. The CDR3 is made up of 14 amino acids. Germline CDR1 SQVTM, CDR2 ANQGSEA. The V and J ends lost 5 bases and 2 bases, in that order; junction bases with no gene match: 6. CDR3 DNA sequence: TGCAGCGTTTCCCGTGCGGGAGCCTACAATGAGCAGTTCTTC. Its translation is CSVSRAGAYNEQFF.

This chain connects TRBV7-9 to TRBJ2-3, with TRBD2 matching over 9 bases. Per the germline V gene, CDR1 is SEHNR and CDR2 is FQNEAQ (reference sequence). Germline trimming cut 5 bases from V and 4 bases from J; bases unmatched to any gene: 13. The CDR3 is 17 amino acids. CDR3 amino acids: CASSRQREAVSPDTQYF. CDR3 in DNA: TGTGCCAGCAGCCGCCAGCGGGAGGCCGTTTCGCCAGATACGCAGTATTTT.

J is TRBJ1-2 and V is TRBV6-5; 8 bases are a match to TRBD1. The CDR3 is 15 residues long. Germline V CDR1 and CDR2: MNHEY, SVGAGI. V trimming: 2 bases; J trimming: 3 bases; junction bases outside the gene matches: 5. The CDR3 loop reads CASSYEQGGYYGYTF. As DNA, the CDR3 is TGTGCCAGCAGTTACGAACAGGGGGGGTACTATGGCTACACCTTC.